The 25 T cell receptor beta chains reported below all come from one sample, sequenced in a study of control samples from healthy donors and cancer patients (dated by TCRdb to 2019 to 2021). The library was obtained by the immunoSEQ multiplex PCR assay. TCRdb took over this immuneACCESS table, retaining in-frame rearrangements with V and J assigned. Such tables are incomplete; in checked studies, under half of the missing clones stem from an unresolved V gene, and the remainder is unexplained. This sample is represented by 110,000 to 150,000 clones; roughly 92% of them were singletons. The ten largest make up around 13% of the sample. Sequencing was carried out using blood. The receptors were gathered from a man aged 35 to 55 in good health.

The chain is built from TRBV7-9 and TRBJ2-1; D is ambiguous. Germline lookup yields CDR1 SEHNR and CDR2 FQNEAQ (reference sequence). The CDR3 runs to 14 residues. The V gene lost 1 base and the J gene lost 2 bases, with 6 bases spanning the gap. CDR3 bases: TGTGCCAGCAGCTTAGACTTAGCCTACAATGAGCAGTTCTTC. It translates to CASSLDLAYNEQFF.

The chain recombines TRBV13 with TRBJ2-7, with 10 bases matching TRBD1. This CDR3 region has 15 residues. With 5 bases clipped from V and 6 bases from J, the junction kept 10 bases outside the gene matches. Germline V gives CDR1 PRHDT, CDR2 FYEKMQ (reference sequence). CDR3 amino acids: CASSARGQGKREQYF. CDR3 coding DNA: TGTGCCAGCAGCGCCCGGGGACAGGGGAAGCGCGAGCAGTACTTC.

V usage is TRBV4-3 and J usage is TRBJ2-5, with unresolved D. V was trimmed by 1 base and J by 3 bases, leaving 12 bases between them. The CDR3 totals 15 residues. CDR1 is LGHNA and CDR2 is YSLEER in the germline V gene. In DNA form, the CDR3 reads TGCGCCAGCAGCCAAGTCTATCGTTCAGAAGAGACCCAGTACTTC. Its protein is CASSQVYRSEETQYF.

J is TRBJ2-7 and V is TRBV9; 7 bases fit TRBD2. The CDR3 is made up of 15 amino acids. After removal of 3 bases from V and 3 bases from J, the junction contained 9 bases not matched to a gene. Germline V CDR1 and CDR2: SGDLS, YYNGEE. CDR3 nucleotides: TGTGCCAGCAGCGCAGGGTTAGAGCGGGGCTACGAGCAGTACTTC. It codes for CASSAGLERGYEQYF.

This chain connects TRBV6-5 to TRBJ2-2, with 9 bases fitting TRBD2. The length of the CDR3 is 15 residues. V dropped 4 bases and J dropped 5; count of bases not matched to a gene: 5. Germline lookup yields CDR1 MNHEY and CDR2 SVGAGI. CDR3 sequence: CASSFSGGVTGELFF. CDR3 coding DNA: TGTGCCAGCAGTTTTAGCGGGGGCGTAACCGGGGAGCTGTTTTTT.

The V call is TRBV28, the J call TRBJ2-7, with TRBD1 identical over 9 bases. The CDR3 is 15 residues long. Germline lookup yields CDR1 MDHEN and CDR2 SYDVKM. V shed 3 bases, J shed 2 bases, and the junction held 5 bases outside the gene matches. The CDR3 sequence: CASSLGTGYPYEQYF. CDR3 DNA sequence: TGTGCCAGCAGTTTGGGGACAGGGTATCCCTACGAGCAGTACTTC.

This sequence joins TRBV5-6 and TRBJ1-1; tentative D call: TRBD1 (5 bases). Trimming pared 4 bases from V and 4 bases from J, leaving 14 bases between. The CDR3 runs to 14 residues. Germline V CDR1 and CDR2: SGHDT, YYEEEE. CDR3 residues: CASSPGGGLTEAFF. In nucleotides, the CDR3 is TGTGCCAGCAGCCCCGGGGGGGGTCTCACTGAAGCTTTCTTT.

The rearrangement uses TRBV5-4 and TRBJ2-7; 10 nucleotides match TRBD2. This CDR3 has 13 amino acids. With V trimmed by 10 bases and J by 5 bases, 9 bases remained unmatched. In germline, CDR1 is SGHNT, CDR2 YYREEE (reference sequence). The CDR3 protein is CAWVLAGAHEQYF. Written as DNA, the CDR3 is TGTGCCTGGGTCCTAGCGGGAGCCCACGAGCAGTACTTC.

CDR3 sequence reads: CASSSTYRYNEQFF. DNA for the CDR3: TGTGCCAGCAGCTCGACTTACAGGTACAATGAGCAGTTCTTC. The chain has TRBV7-6 and TRBJ2-1; a possible D gene is TRBD1 (5 bases). This CDR3 has 14 residues. The ends were cut back, 4 bases at V and 4 bases at J, with 11 bases in the middle. Germline V lookup: CDR1 SGHVS, CDR2 FNYEAQ.

The sample holds a few counts of this clone. This chain uses TRBV3-1 (or the pseudogene TRBV3-2) with TRBJ1-1, with D uncertain. Germline values: CDR1 LGHDT, CDR2 YNNKEL (reference sequence). Trimming took 0 bases from V and 6 from J, leaving 8 bases between them. CDR3 length: 13 residues. Written as DNA, the CDR3 is TGTGCCAGCAGCCAAGATAAAGATCCTGAAGCTTTCTTT. It encodes CASSQDKDPEAFF.

The rearrangement uses TRBV3-1 (or the pseudogene TRBV3-2) and TRBJ2-5, with D perhaps given as TRBD1 or TRBD2 (5 bases each). This CDR3 has 14 residues. With 0 bases removed from V and 4 bases from J, the gap between germline ends came to 9 bases. The germline CDR1 and CDR2 sequences are LGHDT and YNNKEL (reference sequence). The CDR3 DNA reads as TGTGCCAGCAGCCAAGAAAAGGGGACAGAGACCCAGTACTTC. Translated: CASSQEKGTETQYF.

V gene TRBV10-3 combines with J gene TRBJ1-5; TRBD1 aligns across 9 bases. The germline gives CDR1 ENHRY, CDR2 SYGVKD. Trimming cost V 6 bases and J 3 bases; bases outside gene matches: 6. The CDR3 has 15 amino acids. Here the CDR3 DNA reads TGTGCCATCAGCAACGGACAGGGGATCAATCAGCCCCAGCATTTT. Translation: CAISNGQGINQPQHF.

The chain employs TRBV5-1 and TRBJ2-5; TRBD1 is a possible D gene (6 bases). This CDR3 comprises 15 residues. Trimming cost V 2 bases and J 5 bases, with 16 bases left between them. CDR1 and CDR2 (germline): SGHRS, YFSETQ. Here the CDR3 DNA reads TGCGCCAGCAGCTTTACAGGGCCCCCGGACGAGACCCAGTACTTC. Translating gives CASSFTGPPDETQYF.

The chain is built from TRBV10-1 and TRBJ1-6; D remains ambiguous. V was cut by 8 bases and J by 13 bases, with 18 bases left in between. The CDR3 runs to 13 residues. CDR1 and CDR2 (germline): WNHNN, SYGVQD (reference sequence). The CDR3 protein is CASSWASSHPLHF. CDR3 bases: TGCGCCAGCTCCTGGGCCTCGTCCCACCCCCTCCACTTT.

The chain is built from TRBV9 and TRBJ2-7; either TRBD1 or TRBD2 may supply D (7 bases each). The germline V gene encodes CDR1 SGDLS and CDR2 YYNGEE. This CDR3 has 16 residues. The V gene lost 0 bases and the J gene lost 5 bases, with 18 bases spanning the gap. The CDR3 DNA sequence: TGTGCCAGCAGCGTAGCCATCGGGCAGGGGGGGGACGAGCAGTACTTC. It yields the protein CASSVAIGQGGDEQYF.

J is TRBJ1-4 and V is TRBV11-2; D is ambiguous. This CDR3 is built from 16 residues. Between the trimmed V and J ends, which lost 6 bases and 0 bases, there was a span of 14 bases. Germline V CDR1 and CDR2: SGHAT, FQNNGV. Here the CDR3 DNA reads TGTGCCAGCAGACCTAATAGCGGGACAACTAATGAAAAACTGTTTTTT. The encoded protein is CASRPNSGTTNEKLFF.

Only one count was recorded for this clone. The chain has TRBV5-6 and TRBJ2-2; 7 nucleotides agree with TRBD2. Germline V gene lookup returns CDR1 SGHDT and CDR2 YYEEEE. Trimming cost V 2 bases and J 3 bases; bases outside gene matches: 13. CDR3 length: 18 amino acids. The CDR3 sequence is CASSFRLGGRSDTGELFF. For the CDR3, the DNA is TGTGCCAGCAGCTTCCGACTGGGAGGGCGGAGCGACACCGGGGAGCTGTTTTTT.

J is TRBJ1-4 and V is TRBV28; TRBD1 agrees at 7 bases. Germline V gene sequence: CDR1 MDHEN, CDR2 SYDVKM. V lost 7 bases, J lost 2 bases, and 7 bases stayed unmatched. The CDR3 runs 15 residues. The chain's CDR3 is CASTSPGQTNEKLFF. As DNA, the CDR3 is TGTGCCAGCACCTCTCCGGGACAGACTAATGAAAAACTGTTTTTT.

This chain uses TRBV18 with TRBJ2-3; a weak D match, TRBD2 (5 bases). Trimming cost V 3 bases and J 3 bases, with 13 bases left between them. The CDR3 sequence is 15 residues long. Germline-derived CDR1 and CDR2 are KGHSH and LQKENI. The CDR3 is CASSPAGGVTDTQYF. CDR3 sequence (DNA): TGTGCCAGCTCACCCGCGGGTGGGGTGACAGATACGCAGTATTTT.

V and J are TRBV2 and TRBJ1-6; D uncertain. V dropped 2 bases and J dropped 0 bases, with 20 bases sitting between them. Germline V gene data show CDR1 as SNHLY and CDR2 as FYNNEI. This CDR3 contains 20 residues. The CDR3 bases are TGTGCCAGCAGTGAAACCCCCGCTTTGGGGTCAAGCTCCTATAATTCACCCCTCCACTTT. Its translation: CASSETPALGSSSYNSPLHF.

In this sample, this clone turned up once. The genes are TRBV7-9 and TRBJ1-1; D perhaps matches TRBD1 (5 bases). The CDR3 is 15 residues long. V lost 1 base to trimming and J lost 4 bases, with 13 bases between them. Germline V gene lookup returns CDR1 SEHNR and CDR2 FQNEAQ (reference sequence). CDR3 coding DNA: TGTGCCAGCAGCTTAGAGGTAGGGGTGGCCACTGAAGCTTTCTTT. It codes for CASSLEVGVATEAFF.

This chain connects TRBV10-3 to TRBJ1-1; 8 bases align to TRBD1. The germline gives CDR1 ENHRY, CDR2 SYGVKD. The CDR3 runs 14 residues. In DNA form, the CDR3 reads TGTGCATTTTCCAGGGGGCAGGGGGCTACTGAAGCTTTCTTT. Its protein product is CAFSRGQGATEAFF.

The J gene is TRBJ1-1, the V gene TRBV18; D may be TRBD1 (5 bases). Germline V CDR1 and CDR2: KGHSH, LQKENI. Trimming took off 7 bases at V and 1 base at J, with 7 bases between the two ends. There are 12 residues in the CDR3. The CDR3 loop reads CASFTGNTEAFF. Here the CDR3 DNA reads TGTGCCAGCTTCACAGGGAACACTGAAGCTTTCTTT. The full variable domain, completed using reference TRBV18 and TRBJ1-1, is NAGVMQNPRHLVRRRGQEARLRCSPMKGHSHVYWYRQLPEEGLKFMVYLQKENIIDESGMPKERFSAEFPKEGPSILRIQQVVRGDSAAYFCASFTGNTEAFFGQGTRLTVV.

The CDR3 sequence is CASSISSSNQPQHF. The CDR3 coding sequence is TGTGCCAGTAGTATTTCCAGTAGCAATCAGCCCCAGCATTTT. V is TRBV19 and J is TRBJ1-5, with D unclear. Germline V lookup: CDR1 LNHDA, CDR2 SQIVND (reference sequence). The CDR3 length is 14 residues. V was clipped by 3 bases and J by 0 bases, with 6 bases between them.

The chain has TRBV5-1 and TRBJ2-5; no clear D gene. The CDR3 has 13 amino acids. Germline CDR1 reads SGHRS; CDR2 reads YFSETQ. The V gene lost 4 bases and the J gene lost 7 bases, with 14 bases spanning the gap. DNA for the CDR3: TGCGCCAGCAGCCCAACGTCGGAAGGGACCCAGTACTTC. Its translation is CASSPTSEGTQYF.